This entry lists 12 T cell receptor beta chains sequenced from one sample in a study of PD-L1 blockade in urothelial cancer (dated 2017 in TCRdb). Library preparation employed the immunoSEQ multiplex PCR assay. TCRdb retrieved this table from immuneACCESS and kept in-frame rearrangements only. Not all clones are present; in checked studies, unresolved V genes account for under half, and no reason is known for the remainder. The sample has some 25,000 clones on record, roughly 83% of them singletons. Around 9.6% of the sample goes to the ten largest clones. Sequencing was performed on PBMCs, taken around atezolizumab (anti-PD-L1) treatment. Receptors were obtained from a man between 65 and 85 years old with urothelial cancer.

The V and J genes are TRBV7-9 and TRBJ2-1; TRBD1 might be the D (5 bases). The CDR3 has 17 residues. Trimming shortened V by 3 bases and J by 7 bases, and 22 bases separated the two germline ends. Germline V gene sequence: CDR1 SEHNR, CDR2 FQNEAQ (reference sequence). In DNA, the CDR3 is TGTGCCAGCAGCTTTCCAGTGTGGCAGGGATCAGAGAATGAGCAGTTCTTC. Amino acids: CASSFPVWQGSENEQFF. Supplemented by reference TRBV7-9 and TRBJ2-1, the full variable domain reads DTGVSQNPRHKITKRGQNVTFRCDPISEHNRLYWYRQTLGQGPEFLTYFQNEAQLEKSRLLSDRFSAERPKGSFSTLEIQRTEQGDSAMYLCASSFPVWQGSENEQFFGPGTRLTVL.

The chain combines TRBV9 with TRBJ1-4; 7 bases align to TRBD1. Germline V gene data show CDR1 as SGDLS and CDR2 as YYNGEE. The CDR3 contains 16 residues. V was clipped by 8 bases and J by 8 bases; unmatched bases: 18. CDR3 protein: CARIPSAKTGSEKLFF. CDR3 bases: TGTGCCAGGATCCCCTCAGCAAAGACAGGGAGCGAAAAACTGTTTTTT.

The V call is TRBV19, the J call TRBJ1-5; D is undetermined. The CDR3 is 19 amino acids. Germline V gives CDR1 LNHDA, CDR2 SQIVND (reference sequence). The ends were cut back, 1 base at V and 0 bases at J, with 19 bases in the middle. The CDR3 sequence is CASSIGAGNQVSSNQPQHF. In DNA form, the CDR3 reads TGTGCCAGTAGTATAGGCGCAGGTAACCAGGTGTCTAGCAATCAGCCCCAGCATTTT. Looking up the rest from reference TRBV19 and TRBJ1-5 gives the full variable domain: DGGITQSPKYLFRKEGQNVTLSCEQNLNHDAMYWYRQDPGQGLRLIYYSQIVNDFQKGDIAEGYSVSREKKESFPLTVTSAQKNPTAFYLCASSIGAGNQVSSNQPQHFGDGTRLSIL.

The chain recombines TRBV4-1 with TRBJ1-5; TRBD1 might be the D (6 bases). The CDR3 totals 15 residues. V lost 4 bases to trimming and J lost 2 bases, with 12 bases between them. In germline, CDR1 is MGHRA, CDR2 YSYEKL. The CDR3 region has the DNA TGCGCCAGCAGCCCACAGGGAGTCCGCAATCAGCCCCAGCATTTT. Its protein is CASSPQGVRNQPQHF.

The chain links TRBV19 to TRBJ1-1; D perhaps matches TRBD1 (5 bases). The CDR3 length is 12 residues. CDR1 is LNHDA and CDR2 is SQIVND in the germline V gene (reference sequence). V was cut by 3 bases and J by 7 bases, with 9 bases left in between. CDR3 nucleotide sequence: TGTGCCAGTAGTATGGAGGGGAGTGAAGCTTTCTTT. Residues: CASSMEGSEAFF.

This chain joins TRBV6-5 and TRBJ2-7, with TRBD2 identical over 9 bases. Germline-derived CDR1 and CDR2 are MNHEY and SVGAGI. This CDR3 is 15 amino acids long. J lost 3 bases, V lost 5 bases, and 8 bases had no gene match. The CDR3 nucleotides are TGTGCCAGCAGTATACTAGCGGGTGTGGACTACGAGCAGTACTTC. Its translation is CASSILAGVDYEQYF.

CDR3 bases: TGTGCCACCAGCAGAGGACAGGGGGGATTCGGGGAGCTGTTTTTT. It yields the protein CATSRGQGGFGELFF. This sequence joins TRBV15 and TRBJ2-2; TRBD1 agrees at 9 bases. The trim removed 1 base at V and 7 bases at J, leaving 4 bases unmatched. This CDR3 contains 15 residues. Germline loops: CDR1 LNHNV, CDR2 YYDKDF (reference sequence).

The CDR3 DNA reads as TGTGCCAGCAGTGAAGCTCTTGTTAGCACAGATACGCAGTATTTT. This codes for CASSEALVSTDTQYF. This chain uses TRBV6-1 with TRBJ2-3; D is uncertain. Per germline, CDR1 MNHNS and CDR2 SASEGT. Deletions cut 0 bases from V and 0 bases from J, with 7 bases between. The length of the CDR3 is 15 residues.

J is TRBJ2-7 and V is TRBV11-2, with TRBD1 matching 10 bases. Germline V gene lookup returns CDR1 SGHAT and CDR2 FQNNGV. This CDR3 has 14 amino acids. V shed 5 bases and J 5 bases; nucleotides not matched to a gene: 6. CDR3 coding DNA: TGTGCCAGCAGCCTCGACAGGGGGCTAAACGAGCAGTACTTC. Protein: CASSLDRGLNEQYF. Full variable domain (missing parts from reference TRBV11-2 and TRBJ2-7): EAGVAQSPRYKIIEKRQSVAFWCNPISGHATLYWYQQILGQGPKLLIQFQNNGVVDDSQLPKDRFSAERLKGVDSTLKIQPAKLEDSAVYLCASSLDRGLNEQYFGPGTRLTVT.

The chain has TRBV11-3 and TRBJ2-2; maybe TRBD1 (5 bases). The germline V and J ends were trimmed by 1 base and 11 bases, with 14 bases remaining between them. Per the germline V gene, CDR1 is SGHNT and CDR2 is YENEEA. CDR3 size: 14 residues. CDR3 sequence reads: CASSLGYQGGELFF. Here the CDR3 DNA reads TGTGCCAGCAGCTTAGGTTATCAGGGTGGAGAGCTGTTTTTT. The variable domain in full, completed from reference TRBV11-3 and TRBJ2-2, reads EAGVVQSPRYKIIEKKQPVAFWCNPISGHNTLYWYLQNLGQGPELLIRYENEEAVDDSQLPKDRFSAERLKGVDSTLKIQPAELGDSAVYLCASSLGYQGGELFFGEGSRLTVL.

The chain uses TRBV9 and TRBJ2-5, with 16 bases that match TRBD2. From germline, CDR1 is SGDLS and CDR2 YYNGEE. The J segment lost 5 bases and the V segment lost 2 bases, leaving 6 bases of the junction unmatched. This CDR3 comprises 17 residues. The CDR3 sequence: CASSVGTSGRALETQYF. CDR3 bases: TGTGCCAGCAGCGTTGGGACTAGCGGGAGGGCCTTGGAGACCCAGTACTTC.

This clone was recorded only once. The V and J genes are TRBV2 and TRBJ2-7, with D perhaps matching TRBD1 (6 bases). The CDR3 totals 15 residues. Germline V gives CDR1 SNHLY, CDR2 FYNNEI. V dropped 3 bases and J dropped 0 bases, with 12 bases sitting between them. Here the CDR3 DNA reads TGTGCCAGCAGTGATCAGGGGCCTGGCTCCTACGAGCAGTACTTC. Translated: CASSDQGPGSYEQYF.